This T cell receptor beta chain was sequenced during a study of blood T cell repertoires in COVID-19 (dated by TCRdb to 2019 to 2021). Turning to the overall study: The collaborator samples originated in the United States, Italy and Spain and spanned the acute and convalescent phases of COVID-19. The repertoires were released in a freely available public database intended as a resource for research on the immune response to SARS-CoV-2. The samples were drawn from two sources: the first 160 participants of the ongoing ImmuneRACE study, and 950 to 1,500 subjects contributed by 6 global collaborators. The sample metadata nearly always contained a de-identified subject ID, COVID-19 status, age in years and sex. Where available, HLA class I and class II types were taken from metadata supplied by the sample provider and were not determined by assay-based typing. The prospective study material was composed of cDNA or gDNA derived from T cells, B-cell-depleted T cells, or PBMCs. The dataset comprised deeply sampled blood TCRbeta repertoires from subjects exposed to, actively infected with, or recovered from COVID-19. Here is what the overall study found, with its caveats: How much clinical and demographic metadata was included differed by source and by participant, and the metadata was provided uncurated.

The immunoSEQ Assay, a bias-controlled multiplex PCR, was used to amplify TCRbeta CDR3 regions from genomic DNA. The source study handled its data this way. Within the assay, amplification of reference gene primers was used to estimate how many nucleated cells each sample contained. To quantify the absolute abundance of each unique TCRbeta CDR3 rearrangement, sequence reads were collapsed and filtered. Productive Simpson clonality was computed per sample as the square root of Simpson's diversity index over productive rearrangements. TCRdb mirrors the immuneACCESS table, restricted to in-frame sequences. Some clones are absent from its copies; in checked studies, under half trace to an unresolved V gene, and the reason for the others is unknown. The V and J calls and clone size come from that table; D and trimming were worked out from the DNA. The sample table contains over 200,000 clones; only one count was recorded for 92% of them. The ten largest clones capture 1% to 1.5% of the sample.

As to this clone: Its antigen is not yet known. Nothing much larger sits one base from this clone, and base qualities are not available.

The CDR3 sequence holds 15 residues, the cysteine and phenylalanine included. The kept DNA is CDR3 alone, 45 bases in frame from the first base. According to the germline V gene, CDR1 reads MNHEY and CDR2 reads SVGAGI. V is pared back by 1 base and J by 3 bases, with 12 bases lying between the germline termini. The collaborating institutions used their own protocols to collect whole blood in K2EDTA tubes. For TCRbeta analysis, collaborator samples were shipped as frozen whole blood, as isolated PBMCs, or as DNA extracted from either sample type. This clonotype was sampled from a man younger than 40 with acute or convalescent COVID-19. The V gene is TRBV6-5 and the J gene is TRBJ1-1, with a weak D call of TRBD1 (6 bases match). The sample consisted of peripheral blood. The CDR3 protein is CASSYFYRVDTEAFF. The nucleotide sequence is given as TGTGCCAGCAGTTACTTTTACAGGGTTGACACTGAAGCTTTCTTT.